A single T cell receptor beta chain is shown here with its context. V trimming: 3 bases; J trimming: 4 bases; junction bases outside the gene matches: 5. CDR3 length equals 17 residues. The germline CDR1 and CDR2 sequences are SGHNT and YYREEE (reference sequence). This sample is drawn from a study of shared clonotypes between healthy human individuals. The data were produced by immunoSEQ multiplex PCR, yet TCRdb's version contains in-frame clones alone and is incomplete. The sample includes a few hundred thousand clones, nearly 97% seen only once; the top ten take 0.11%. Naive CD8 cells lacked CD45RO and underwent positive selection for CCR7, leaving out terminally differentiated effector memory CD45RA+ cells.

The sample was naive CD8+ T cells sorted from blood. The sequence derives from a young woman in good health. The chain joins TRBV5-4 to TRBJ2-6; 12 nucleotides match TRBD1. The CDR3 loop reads CASSWGQGASGANVLTF. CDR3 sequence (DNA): TGTGCCAGCAGCTGGGGACAGGGGGCGTCAGGGGCCAACGTCCTGACTTTC. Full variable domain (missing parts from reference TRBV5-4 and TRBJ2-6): ETGVTQSPTHLIKTRGQQVTLRCSSQSGHNTVSWYQQALGQGPQFIFQYYREEENGRGNFPPRFSGLQFPNYSSELNVNALELDDSALYLCASSWGQGASGANVLTFGAGSRLTVL.